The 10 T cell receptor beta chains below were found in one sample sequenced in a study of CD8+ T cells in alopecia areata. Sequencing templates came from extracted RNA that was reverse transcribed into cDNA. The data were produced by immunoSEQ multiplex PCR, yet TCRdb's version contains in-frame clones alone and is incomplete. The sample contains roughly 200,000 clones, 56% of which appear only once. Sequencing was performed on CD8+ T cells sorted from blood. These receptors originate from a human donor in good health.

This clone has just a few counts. The CDR3 DNA reads TGCGCCAGCAGCCCCACAGCGTTCAATCAGCCCCAGCATTTT. This gives the protein CASSPTAFNQPQHF. V gene TRBV4-1 combines with J gene TRBJ1-5; D gene uncertain. Trimming removed 4 bases from V and 3 bases from J, with 10 bases in between. In germline, CDR1 is MGHRA, CDR2 YSYEKL. CDR3 size: 14 residues.

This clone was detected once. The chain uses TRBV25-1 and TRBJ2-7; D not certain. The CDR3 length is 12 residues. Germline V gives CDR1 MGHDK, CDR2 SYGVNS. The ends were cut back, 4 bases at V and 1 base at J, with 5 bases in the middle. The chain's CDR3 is CASSGSSYEQYF. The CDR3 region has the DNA TGTGCCAGCAGTGGCAGTTCCTACGAGCAGTACTTC.

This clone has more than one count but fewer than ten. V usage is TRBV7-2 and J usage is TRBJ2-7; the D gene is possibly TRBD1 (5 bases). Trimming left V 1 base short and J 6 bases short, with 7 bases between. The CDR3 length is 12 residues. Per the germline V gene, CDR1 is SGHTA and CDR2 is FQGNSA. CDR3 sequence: CASSLVRGEQYF. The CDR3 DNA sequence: TGTGCCAGCAGCTTAGTTAGGGGCGAGCAGTACTTC.

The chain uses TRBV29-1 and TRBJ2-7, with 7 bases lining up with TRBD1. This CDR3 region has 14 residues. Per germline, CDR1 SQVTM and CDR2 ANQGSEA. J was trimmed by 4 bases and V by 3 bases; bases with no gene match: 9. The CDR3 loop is CSVEGPGTEYEQYF. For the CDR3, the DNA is TGCAGCGTTGAGGGCCCCGGGACAGAATACGAGCAGTACTTC.

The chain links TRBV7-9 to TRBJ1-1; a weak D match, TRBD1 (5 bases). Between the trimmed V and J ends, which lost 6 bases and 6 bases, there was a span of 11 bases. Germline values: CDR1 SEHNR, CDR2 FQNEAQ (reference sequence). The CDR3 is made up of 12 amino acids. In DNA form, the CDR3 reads TGTGCCAGCAGGGGGGGAGGACCTGAAGCTTTCTTT. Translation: CASRGGGPEAFF.

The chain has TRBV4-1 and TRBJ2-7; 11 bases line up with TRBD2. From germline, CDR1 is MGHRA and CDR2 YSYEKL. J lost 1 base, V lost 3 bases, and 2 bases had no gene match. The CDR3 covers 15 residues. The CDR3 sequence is CASSQTSGTSYEQYF. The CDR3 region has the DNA TGCGCCAGCAGCCAGACTAGCGGGACTTCCTACGAGCAGTACTTC.

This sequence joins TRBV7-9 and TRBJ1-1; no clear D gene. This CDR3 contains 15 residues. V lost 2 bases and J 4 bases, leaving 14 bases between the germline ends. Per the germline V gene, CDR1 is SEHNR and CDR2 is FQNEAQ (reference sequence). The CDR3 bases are TGTGCCAGCAGCTTATCCCAATCCCCCGGCACTGAAGCTTTCTTT. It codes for CASSLSQSPGTEAFF.

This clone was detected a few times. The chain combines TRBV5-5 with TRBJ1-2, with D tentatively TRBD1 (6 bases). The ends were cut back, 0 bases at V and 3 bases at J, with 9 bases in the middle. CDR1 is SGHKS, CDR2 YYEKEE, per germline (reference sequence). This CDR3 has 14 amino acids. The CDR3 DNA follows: TGTGCCAGCAGCTTGGCCGCAGGGGACTATGGCTACACCTTC. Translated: CASSLAAGDYGYTF.

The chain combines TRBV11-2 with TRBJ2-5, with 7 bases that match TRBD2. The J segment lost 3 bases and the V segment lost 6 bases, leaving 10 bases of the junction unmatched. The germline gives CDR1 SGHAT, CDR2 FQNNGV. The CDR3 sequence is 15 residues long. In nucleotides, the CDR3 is TGTGCCAGCAGTTCGCCCTCAGGGAGGGAAGAGACCCAGTACTTC. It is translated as CASSSPSGREETQYF.

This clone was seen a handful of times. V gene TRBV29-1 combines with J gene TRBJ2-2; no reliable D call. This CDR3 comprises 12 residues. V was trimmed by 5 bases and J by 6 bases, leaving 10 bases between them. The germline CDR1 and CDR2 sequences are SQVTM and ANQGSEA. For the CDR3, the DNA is TGCAGCGTTAAGGGAACGGCCGGGGAGCTGTTTTTT. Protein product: CSVKGTAGELFF.